This entry lists 2 T cell receptor beta chains sequenced from one sample in a study of blood T cells in healthy people across ages. Primers used in a second PCR of about 7 to 12 cycles were a sample-barcoded 5' primer and a J-beta primer mix. TCRdb re-analysed the 5' RACE reads in MiXCR, keeping a single row per CDR3 protein. The sample lists about 1.8 million distinct CDR3 sequences, around 50% occurring once. The specimen sequenced was blood. Receptor source: a woman aged 40-49 years in good health.

This clonotype turned up a few times. The V and J genes are TRBV7-2 and TRBJ2-3; TRBD2 aligns across 9 bases. V dropped 2 bases and J dropped 3; count of bases not matched to a gene: 6. This CDR3 is built from 16 residues. The germline CDR1 and CDR2 sequences are SGHTA and FQGNSA. The CDR3 region is CASSLRRGGSTDTQYF. The CDR3 region has the DNA TGTGCCAGCAGCTTAAGGCGGGGGGGCTCAACAGATACGCAGTATTTT.

In the case of this clonotype: A read error may be the cause here, since a much bigger clone is one base away. The CDR3, as DNA: TGCAGCGTTGATCTGAACCCCCAGTACTTC. It specifies CSVDLNPQYF. This chain joins TRBV29-1 and TRBJ2-5; D unclear. Germline values: CDR1 SQVTM, CDR2 ANQGSEA. The length of the CDR3 is 10 residues. Trimming removed 3 bases at V and 9 bases at J, with 8 bases between.